The T cell receptor (beta chain) under discussion was sequenced for a study of metastatic and nonmetastatic thyroid tumors. There were no patients who had received any treatment before thyroid surgery. This CDR3 spans 15 amino acids. V lost 5 bases to trimming and J lost 6 bases, with 20 bases between them. Per germline, CDR1 MNHEY and CDR2 SMNVEV (reference sequence). TCRdb used MiXCR to call clones anew from the PCR reads. The sample shows approximately 90,000 clones, approximately 12% of them seen only once. Ten or more counts support this clone. This sequence originates from a female donor with papillary thyroid cancer or a benign thyroid nodule (not recorded which). Some clones in this sample may be carry-over from other donors' samples. Sequencing input: blood. The J gene is TRBJ2-7, the V gene TRBV27, with a weak D call TRBD1 (6 bases). The CDR3 nucleotides read TGTGCCAGCAGTCTCTGGCTTAACAGGGCGGGCGAGCAGTACTTC. Protein sequence: CASSLWLNRAGEQYF.